The source of this T cell receptor beta chain is a study of T cell changes during pregnancy in multiple sclerosis (dated by TCRdb to 2018 to 2020). As for the study more broadly: The study looked at changes in the T cell repertoire across pregnancy in women with multiple sclerosis.

Library method: the immunoSEQ multiplex PCR assay. TCRdb provides this immuneACCESS table in a form limited to in-frame rearrangements. Some clones are lacking; in checked studies, under half of them reflect an unresolved V gene, and why the rest are absent is not known. In this sample the table shows some 31,000 clones, 91% of which occur a single time. The ten largest account for 3% to 5% of the sample. Of note for this clone: Its recognized antigen is unknown. The record has no base qualities; no much larger clone is one base away.

From the cysteine through the phenylalanine, the CDR3 covers 14 amino acids. Left in the record is the CDR3 DNA by itself, 42 bases read in frame from the first base. The V end loses 0 bases and the J end loses 0 bases, and a stretch of 6 bases separates them. Per the germline V gene, MNHNS is the CDR1 and SASEGT is the CDR2. The material was CD8+ T cells from peripheral blood mononuclear cells, obtained in the second trimester of pregnancy. The chain was built from TRBV6-1 and TRBJ2-7; a confident D gene designation cannot be given. The clonotype originates from a female donor in good health, enrolled as a control in a pregnancy study. The DNA is TGTGCCAGCAGTGAAGCGGCAGGCTCCTACGAGCAGTACTTC. This codes for CASSEAAGSYEQYF.